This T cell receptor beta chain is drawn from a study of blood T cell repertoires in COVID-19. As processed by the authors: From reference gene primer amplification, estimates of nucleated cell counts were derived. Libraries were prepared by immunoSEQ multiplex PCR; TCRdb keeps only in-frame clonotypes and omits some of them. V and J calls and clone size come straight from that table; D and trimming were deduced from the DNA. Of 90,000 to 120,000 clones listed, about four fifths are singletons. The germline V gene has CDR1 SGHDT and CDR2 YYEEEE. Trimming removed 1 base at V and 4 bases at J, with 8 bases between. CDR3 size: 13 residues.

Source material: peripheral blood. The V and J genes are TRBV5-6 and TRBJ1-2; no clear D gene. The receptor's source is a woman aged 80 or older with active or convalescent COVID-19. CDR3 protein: CASSLWGGYGYTF. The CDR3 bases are TGTGCCAGCAGCTTGTGGGGAGGCTATGGCTACACCTTC.